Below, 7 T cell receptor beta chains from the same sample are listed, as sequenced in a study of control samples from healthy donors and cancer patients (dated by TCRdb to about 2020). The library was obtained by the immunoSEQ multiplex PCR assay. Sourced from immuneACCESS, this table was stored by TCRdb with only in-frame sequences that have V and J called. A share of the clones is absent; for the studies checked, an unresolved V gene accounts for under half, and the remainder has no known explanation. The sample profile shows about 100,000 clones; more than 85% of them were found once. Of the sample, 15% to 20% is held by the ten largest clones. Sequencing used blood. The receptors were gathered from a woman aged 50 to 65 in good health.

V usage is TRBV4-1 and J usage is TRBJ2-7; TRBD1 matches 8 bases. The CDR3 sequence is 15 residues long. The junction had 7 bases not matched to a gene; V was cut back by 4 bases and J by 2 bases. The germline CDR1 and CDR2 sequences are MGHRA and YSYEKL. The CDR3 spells CASSRGTGMTYEQYF. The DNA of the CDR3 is TGCGCCAGCAGCCGCGGGACAGGAATGACCTACGAGCAGTACTTC.

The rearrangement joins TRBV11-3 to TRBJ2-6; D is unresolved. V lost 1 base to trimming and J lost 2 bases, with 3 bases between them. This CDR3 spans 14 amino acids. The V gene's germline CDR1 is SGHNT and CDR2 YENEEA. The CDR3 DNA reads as TGTGCCAGCAGCTTAGGAACTGGGGCCAACGTCCTGACTTTC. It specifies CASSLGTGANVLTF.

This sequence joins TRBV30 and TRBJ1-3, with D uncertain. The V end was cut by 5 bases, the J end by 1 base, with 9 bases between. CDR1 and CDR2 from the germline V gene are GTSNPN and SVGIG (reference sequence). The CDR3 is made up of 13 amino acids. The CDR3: CAWVTLSGNTIYF. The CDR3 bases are TGTGCCTGGGTCACCCTATCTGGAAACACCATATATTTT.

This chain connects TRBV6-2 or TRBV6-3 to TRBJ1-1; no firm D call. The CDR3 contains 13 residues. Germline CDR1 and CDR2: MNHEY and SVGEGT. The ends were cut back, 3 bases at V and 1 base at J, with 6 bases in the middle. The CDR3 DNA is TGTGCCAGCAGTTATACCGAGAACACTGAAGCTTTCTTT. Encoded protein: CASSYTENTEAFF.

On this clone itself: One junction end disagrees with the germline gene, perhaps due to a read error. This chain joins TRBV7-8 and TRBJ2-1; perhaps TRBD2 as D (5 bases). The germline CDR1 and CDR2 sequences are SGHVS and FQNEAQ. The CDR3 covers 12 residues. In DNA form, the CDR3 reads TGTGCCAGCAGCCGAAGAGGGTATGAGCAATTCTTC. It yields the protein CASSRRGYEQFF.

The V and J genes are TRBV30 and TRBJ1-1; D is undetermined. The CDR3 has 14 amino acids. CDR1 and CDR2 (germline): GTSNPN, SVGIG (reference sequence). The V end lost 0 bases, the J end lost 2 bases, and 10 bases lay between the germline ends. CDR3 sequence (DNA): TGTGCCTGGAGTGTAGCTAGGCTTAACACTGAAGCTTTCTTT. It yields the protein CAWSVARLNTEAFF.

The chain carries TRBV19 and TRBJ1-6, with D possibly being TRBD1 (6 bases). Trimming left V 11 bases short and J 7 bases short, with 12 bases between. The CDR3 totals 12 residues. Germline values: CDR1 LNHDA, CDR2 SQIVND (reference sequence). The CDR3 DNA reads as TGTGCCTGCAAACAGGGCAATTCACCCCTCCACTTT. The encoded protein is CACKQGNSPLHF.